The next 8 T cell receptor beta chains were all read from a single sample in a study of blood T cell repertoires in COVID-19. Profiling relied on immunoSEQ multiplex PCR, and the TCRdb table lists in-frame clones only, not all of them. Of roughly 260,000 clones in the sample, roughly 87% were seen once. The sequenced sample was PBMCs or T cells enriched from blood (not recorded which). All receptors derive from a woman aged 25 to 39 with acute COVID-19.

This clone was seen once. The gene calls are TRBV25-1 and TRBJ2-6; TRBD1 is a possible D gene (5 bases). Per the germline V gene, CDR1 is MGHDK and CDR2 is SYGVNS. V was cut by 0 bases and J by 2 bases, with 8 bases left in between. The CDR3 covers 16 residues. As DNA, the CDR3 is TGTGCCAGCAGTGAATATGGGGCACCTGGGGCCAACGTCCTGACTTTC. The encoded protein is CASSEYGAPGANVLTF.

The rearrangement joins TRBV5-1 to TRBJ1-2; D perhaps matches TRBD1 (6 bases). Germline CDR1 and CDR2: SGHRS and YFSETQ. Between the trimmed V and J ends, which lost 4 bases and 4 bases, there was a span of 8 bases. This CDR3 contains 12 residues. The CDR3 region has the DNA TGCGCCAGCAGCACGACAGGCTATGGCTACACCTTC. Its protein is CASSTTGYGYTF.

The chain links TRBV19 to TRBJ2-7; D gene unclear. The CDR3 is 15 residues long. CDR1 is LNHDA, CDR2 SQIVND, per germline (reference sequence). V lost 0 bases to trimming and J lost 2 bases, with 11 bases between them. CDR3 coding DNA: TGTGCCAGTAGTATAGATCACCCAGGAACCTACGAGCAGTACTTC. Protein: CASSIDHPGTYEQYF.

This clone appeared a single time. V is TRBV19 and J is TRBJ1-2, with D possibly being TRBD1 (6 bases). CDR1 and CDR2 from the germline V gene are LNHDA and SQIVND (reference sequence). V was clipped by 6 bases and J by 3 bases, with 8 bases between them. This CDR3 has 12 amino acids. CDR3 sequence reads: CASRGAYYGYTF. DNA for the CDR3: TGTGCCAGTAGGGGGGCGTACTATGGCTACACCTTC.

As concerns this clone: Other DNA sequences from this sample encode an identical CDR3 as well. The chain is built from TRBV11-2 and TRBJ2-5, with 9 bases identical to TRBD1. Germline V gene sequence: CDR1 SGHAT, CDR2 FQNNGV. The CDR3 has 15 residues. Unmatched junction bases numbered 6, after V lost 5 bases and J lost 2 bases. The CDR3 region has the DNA TGTGCCAGCAGCCCGACAGGGGGGAGACAAGAGACCCAGTACTTC. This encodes CASSPTGGRQETQYF.

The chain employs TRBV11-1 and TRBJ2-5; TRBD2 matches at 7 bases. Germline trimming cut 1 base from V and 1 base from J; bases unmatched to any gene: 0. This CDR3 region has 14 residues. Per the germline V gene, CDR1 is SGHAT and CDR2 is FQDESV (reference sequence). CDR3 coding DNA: TGTGCCAGCAGCTTAGGGACTAGCCAAGAGACCCAGTACTTC. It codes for CASSLGTSQETQYF.

The CDR3 nucleotides read TGTGCCAGCAGGGGCGGACAGGTTGGCTACACCTTC. Translation gives CASRGGQVGYTF. The chain is built from TRBV2 and TRBJ1-2, with TRBD1 identical over 7 bases. This CDR3 contains 12 residues. The V gene's germline CDR1 is SNHLY and CDR2 FYNNEI. V lost 6 bases and J lost 7; bases outside the gene matches: 5.

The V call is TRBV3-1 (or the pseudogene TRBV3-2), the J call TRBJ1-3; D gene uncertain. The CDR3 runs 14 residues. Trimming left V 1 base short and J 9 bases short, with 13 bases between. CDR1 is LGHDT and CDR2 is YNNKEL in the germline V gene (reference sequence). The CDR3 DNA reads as TGTGCCAGCAGCCAAGCTAGGAGGGCGGGCACCATATATTTT. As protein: CASSQARRAGTIYF.